This TCR beta chain is from a study of cytomegalovirus exposure and HLA in healthy donors (dated by TCRdb to about 2017). With regard to the full study: An earlier analysis of approximately 640 of the donors reported more than 250 Gb of sequence data and about 100 million unique TCR beta sequences from about 179 million T cells. An early release that covered around 590 HLA-typed donors contained 250 to 350 gigabases of sequencing data and roughly 84 million unique TCR sequences. Of the 300 to 450 genotyped donors, 70% to 90% were placed in the genetic ancestry cluster associated with self-reported Caucasian donors. The study aimed to test whether cataloging public T cell receptors could reveal signatures of past pathogen exposure. The study profiled the T cell repertoires of under 700 subjects by immunosequencing and related them to cytomegalovirus serostatus. A separate validation cohort of over 95 different subjects was used in addition to the roughly 720-subject first cohort. High-throughput TCR immunosequencing, statistical association of individual TCRs with disease status, and machine learning were combined to predict cytomegalovirus infection status. A later analysis re-analyzed previously published TCR beta repertoires from 660 or so donors and added high-resolution HLA genotyping to study TCR occurrence patterns. Rather than drawing on any new phenotypic data, the later analysis identified candidate immune exposures from TCR beta sequences and the way those sequences occurred across donors. An earlier analysis of 587 of the donors used high-throughput TCR beta sequencing to judge whether each TCR beta V gene segment behaved as functional or pseudogenic. Donor age, sex, ethnicity and CMV serostatus were compiled together with the repertoire data. Genome-wide SNP genotypes for about 65% of the 666 donors were used in a later genetic analysis, which treated that subset as a discovery cohort. Every discovery cohort repertoire had been produced on one sequencing platform. HLA typing included class I and class II loci at four-digit resolution. Typing coverage varied by locus: roughly 620-630 donors for A, B, C, DRB1 and DQB1; more than 500 for DQA1; more than 600 for DPA1; around 490 for DPB1. Because of strong linkage in the cohort, roughly five DR-DQ haplotypes were treated as single units for association and clustering. Across about 370 genotyped donors of the cohort, an average of approximately 240,000 unique TCR beta nucleotide sequences per donor were sequenced, and 15% to 20% of those sequences were non-productive. The paper as a whole reports these results and caveats: Most CMV-associated TCR beta chains appeared to be HLA-restricted in a later analysis, and the HLA associations seemed to be driven largely by CMV exposure. A further reported finding was that TCR beta sequences accurately predicted the HLA-A and HLA-B alleles for most subjects in the first cohort. The 87-base-pair reads could not distinguish some IMGT-functional V segments, including TRBV6-2 and TRBV6-3, so those segments were excluded. Immune exposure information for the cohort was limited to CMV serostatus. Broadly in line with IMGT annotations, most TCR beta V segments showed up in productive rearrangements about 87% or about 30% of the time in an earlier analysis of around 600 of the donors. In vitro tests confirmed that a few of the cytomegalovirus-associated TCR beta chains recognize cytomegalovirus antigens. Linkage disequilibrium might explain the correlated functional status among segregating V segments, but an unknown experimental factor could not be ruled out. The classifier was reported to diagnose cytomegalovirus status with high specificity and sensitivity in both the original cohort and the validation cohort. Seventeen rarely observed V segments, including chromosome 9 orphons, were excluded from the earlier analysis of some 590 of the donors because counts were too low. A later analysis reported that several top co-occurrence clusters appeared linked to parvovirus B19, influenza, CMV and Epstein-Barr virus. The authors suggested that the approach could potentially be generalized to other disease states and immunological phenotypes. A later analysis associated about 18,000 TCR beta sequences with specific HLA alleles at a false discovery rate of 0.05. A later genetic analysis associated a missense DCLRE1C variant with V-gene and J-gene trimming of TCR beta chains, and an independent cohort replicated the association. According to a later analysis, TCR association rates differed among HLA loci, with DRB1 alleles showing the most associated TCRs and HLA-C alleles showing the fewest. Most TCR sequences were observed very rarely across donors, whereas some public TCRs were present in many individuals. A cluster of highly shared sequence variants was judged likely to represent a technical artifact of the sequencing pipeline. In the study, about 150 TCR beta chains were listed as associated with cytomegalovirus. The presence/absence analyses assumed that sequencing depth was roughly uniform across donors, and that assumption may not be true. In a later genetic analysis, fewer N-insertions in productive TCRs were reported among donors in an Asian-associated ancestry cluster than the 666-donor mean. In this cohort, only TCR beta chains were sequenced, and detectable features were limited by the absence of alpha or paired-chain data. Compared with equally common non-associated chains, HLA-associated TCR beta chains in a later analysis were more clonally expanded and had lower generation probabilities. Because HLA typing was missing for some donors at each locus, association tests included only the typed subset. Assigning TCR associations to individual alleles was difficult when HLA alleles, especially DR and DQ, strongly co-occurred.

Points on this clone: Its target antigen remains unknown. Base qualities are missing; no much larger clone stands one base away.

The cohort comprised some 730 healthy bone marrow donors. At the time of sampling, every cohort member was nominally healthy, though immune exposures that went unrecorded were likely present. Of the 690 or so cohort members, fewer than 300 had positive CMV serostatus and just over 350 had negative CMV serostatus, and CMV serostatus was not recorded for the donor. A peripheral blood sample was provided by each donor, and peripheral blood mononuclear cells were used for TCR beta sequencing. Genomic DNA was extracted from the blood cell samples with the Qiagen DNeasy Blood Extraction Kit. Counted from cysteine to phenylalanine, this CDR3 has 15 amino acids. Only the CDR3 DNA is retained, 45 bases long and in frame from the first base. CDR1 and CDR2 are read off the germline V gene as SNHLY and FYNNEI. V is pared back by 6 bases and J by 6 bases, with 18 bases lying between the germline termini. To prepare the library, the immunoSEQ multiplex PCR assay was applied. For the multiplex PCR, a mixture combining 60 forward primers for TCR Vbeta segments and 13 reverse primers for TCR Jbeta segments was used. The CDR3 region of rearranged TCR beta genes was amplified from genomic DNA with a multiplex PCR assay. Amplified TCR beta libraries were sequenced as 87-base-pair reads on the Illumina HiSeq System. The study's processing was this. In a later analysis, roughly 80 million unique TCR beta chains were counted across the roughly 670 repertoires, and roughly 9.9 million of these chains were shared by at least two donors. To remove PCR and sequencing errors, raw reads were error-corrected and collapsed into unique sequences using a nearest-neighbor algorithm that merged closely related sequences. CDR3 sequences were aligned to IMGT reference sequences to assign V, D and J gene segments. For a sequence to be retained, a match of at least six nucleotides to both a V gene segment and a J gene segment was required. Rearrangements were classified as productive when the CDR3 lacked stop codons and remained in frame with V and J, and all other rearrangements were classified as non-productive. Following IMGT convention, CDR3 was defined as the stretch from the second conserved V-encoded cysteine up to the conserved J-encoded phenylalanine. Sequences without an unambiguous match to a single V gene segment were excluded from the earlier analysis of approximately 560 of the donors. An earlier analysis of fewer than 750 of the donors classified V segments as functional when productive rearrangements were above 56.7% and as segregating when the standard deviation between donors was above 5%. A statistical classification framework was developed to diagnose cytomegalovirus status using the catalog of TCR beta chain sequences. In a later analysis, V and J genes were assigned by comparing TCR nucleotide sequences against IMGT/GENE-DB human TR gene sequences. In a later analysis, CDR3 sequences and most-parsimonious VDJ recombination scenarios were assigned using the TCRdist pipeline. A later analysis defined each TCR beta chain by its CDR3 amino acid sequence plus V-gene family, and excluded reads lacking a unique V-gene family. In a later analysis, 450 to 600 highly shared, low-generation-probability nucleotide sequences were removed to address suspected cross-contamination and a sequencing artifact. For each public chain, a later analysis derived a clonal expansion index from normalized ranks of inferred template counts within each repertoire. Generation probabilities in a later analysis came from a VDJ recombination model fitted to out-of-frame rearrangements, and those results were checked against IGoR. Hypergeometric tests were used in a later analysis to score TCR-TCR, TCR-HLA and TCR-CMV co-occurrence, with a repertoire-size bias correction applied to the TCR pairs. To estimate false discovery rates, a later analysis permuted the HLA or CMV assignments 20 times. In a later analysis, co-occurring TCRs were grouped using DBSCAN, with TCRdist sequence similarity added in when clustering inside HLA-allele-positive subsets. Repertoires with fewer than 30,000 or more than 120,000 public chains were left out of co-occurrence clustering, as were about 5 repertoires with anomalous nucleotide sharing. TCRdb obtained this table from immuneACCESS and retained in-frame rearrangements with V and J assigned. These tables miss some clones; where compared with another copy, unresolved V genes account for less than half of the shortfall, and the remainder is unexplained. V, J and clone size are those of that table, while D and trimming were read from the DNA. The sample table shows 200,000 to 250,000 clones, and over 75% are seen once. Of the sample, roughly 1.3% falls within the top ten clones.

The sequence is built from TRBV2 and TRBJ1-5; TRBD1 is a possible D gene, resting on 5 matching bases. This TCR was recovered from a human donor in good health. The sequenced sample was PBMCs. CDR3 protein: CASRESQGGGQPQHF. The DNA reads as follows: TGTGCCAGCAGAGAGTCCCAGGGAGGAGGTCAGCCCCAGCATTTT.